This T cell receptor beta chain was obtained from a study of CD8+ T cells in alopecia areata. Study as a whole: Severity scoring for treated patients was based on the percentage of affected scalp area.

The germline V gene encodes CDR1 SGHRS and CDR2 YFSETQ. Trimming stripped 4 bases from V and 4 bases from J, with 5 bases between. The CDR3 length is 11 residues. Study conclusions and caveats: For lesional scalp, especially alopecia totalis/universalis, clonality was higher than in normal scalp. There were many expanded lesional clones persisting in scalp and blood during tofacitinib.

This clone was recorded a few times. The antigen is not known. Other DNA sequences from this sample encode an identical CDR3 as well. Sequencing used cDNA as its template, made by extracting RNA and reverse transcribing it. Here immunoSEQ multiplex PCR was the method, and the copy in TCRdb shows in-frame clones only, minus some. The sample lists 110,000 or so clones, 55% to 60% occurring once. Treatment meaning: oral pan-JAK inhibitor, 5-10 mg twice daily. Alopecia areata patients provided lesional scalp punch biopsies and peripheral blood. The source material was CD4+ T cells sorted from blood, sampled at week 24, from a patient treated with tofacitinib. This chain joins TRBV5-1 and TRBJ2-5, with D possibly being TRBD2 (5 bases). This TCR derives from a human donor with alopecia areata. The CDR3 sequence: CASSSGETQYF. The CDR3 DNA reads TGCGCCAGCAGCAGCGGAGAGACCCAGTACTTC.